The clone carrying this T cell receptor beta chain was counted only a few times. Its antigen is not known. Researchers ran the PCR with 60 Vbeta and 13 Jbeta primers. Method: immunoSEQ multiplex PCR; TCRdb's copy keeps in-frame clones and lacks some. The sample contains about 200,000 clones, about 85% of which appear only once. This sample is drawn from a study of cytomegalovirus exposure and HLA in healthy donors. Germline V gene lookup returns CDR1 MNHEY and CDR2 SMNVEV (reference sequence). The ends lost 10 bases at V and 7 bases at J; junction bases unmatched: 12. The CDR3 totals 15 residues. Study-wide findings and caveats: Researchers reported in a later analysis that common viral pathogens appeared linked to several top clusters. Productive rates of about 87% or about 30% were seen for most TCR beta V segments in an earlier analysis. Later analysis showed most CMV-associated TCR beta chains appearing HLA-restricted.

The origin of this receptor is a male donor in good health and CMV-seropositive. This rearrangement joins TRBV27 to TRBJ1-5; 11 positions agree with TRBD1. The specimen sequenced was PBMCs. In nucleotides, the CDR3 is TGTGCCACCCGATCCCGGGACAGGGGGGGGCAGCCCCAGCATTTT. Its translation: CATRSRDRGGQPQHF.